A single sample gave rise to the 10 T cell receptor beta chains below, sequenced in a study of tumor-infiltrating lymphocytes in primary liver carcinoma. TCR beta cDNA was reverse-transcribed from about 500 ng of total RNA. The reaction used a constant-region primer and ProtoScript II reverse transcriptase. Amplification in three nested multiplex PCR rounds with slightly modified ARM-PCR gave rise to TCR beta libraries. TRBV1-TRBV30 forward and Cbeta reverse primers drove the first two approximately 11-cycle rounds. TCRdb re-analysed the multiplex PCR reads in MiXCR, keeping a single row per CDR3 protein. The table includes 250,000 to 350,000 distinct CDR3 sequences, about three fifths detected once. Unsorted whole blood supplied the RNA, and germline DNA was extracted too. The sample taken for sequencing was peripheral blood. These receptors all stem from a woman in her twenties or thirties with primary liver carcinoma and hepatitis B virus infection.

This clonotype appeared a few times. Germline and junction disagree at one end, which may indicate a read error. V is TRBV6-5 and J is TRBJ2-2; 7 bases agree with TRBD2. Germline-derived CDR1 and CDR2 are MNHEY and SVGAGI. This CDR3 region has 16 residues. The CDR3 reads CANSYSRGRGTGELFF. CDR3 bases: TGTGCCAACAGTTACTCACGGGGGAGGGGCACCGGGGAGCTGTTTTTT.

This clonotype has at least ten counts. V and J are TRBV6-5 and TRBJ2-2; D gene uncertain. This CDR3 is 13 amino acids long. V was pared by 2 bases and J by 6 bases, with 7 bases between. The germline V gene has CDR1 MNHEY and CDR2 SVGAGI. The DNA of the CDR3 is TGTGCCAGCAGTTACCCCTCATCCGGGGAGCTGTTTTTT. Protein sequence: CASSYPSSGELFF.

The genes are TRBV4-2 and TRBJ2-1; TRBD1 matches 8 bases. Germline assignment: CDR1 LGHNA and CDR2 YNFKEQ. The CDR3 has 15 residues. CDR3: CASGRGQGSADEQFF. The CDR3, as DNA: TGTGCTAGCGGCCGAGGACAGGGAAGCGCCGATGAGCAGTTCTTC.

Worth noting for this clonotype: Germline is not matched at one junction end, which may reflect a read error. The chain uses TRBV11-1 and TRBJ2-2, with 13 bases fitting TRBD2. Germline CDR1 and CDR2: SGHAT and FQDESV (reference sequence). The CDR3 covers 18 residues. CDR3 nucleotide sequence: TGTGCTAGCAGCCCGCCTGGCTCACTAGCGGGAGGGTCAGAGGAGCTGTTTTTT. Protein: CASSPPGSLAGGSEELFF.

The J gene is TRBJ1-1, the V gene TRBV5-1, with 7 bases fitting TRBD1. CDR1 and CDR2 (germline): SGHRS, YFSETQ. The CDR3 loop spans 11 amino acids. V shed 3 bases, J shed 12 bases, and the junction held 5 bases outside the gene matches. The CDR3 loop is CASSSTGTPFF. CDR3 coding DNA: TGCGCCAGCAGCTCGACAGGGACCCCTTTCTTT. Full variable domain (remainder filled in from reference TRBV5-1 and TRBJ1-1): KAGVTQTPRYLIKTRGQQVTLSCSPISGHRSVSWYQQTPGQGLQFLFEYFSETQRNKGNFPGRFSGRQFSNSRSEMNVSTLELGDSALYLCASSSTGTPFFGQGTRLTVV.

Of note for this clonotype: One end of the junction does not line up with germline, which may come from a read error. This sequence joins TRBV7-8 and TRBJ2-2; 7 bases agree with TRBD2. This CDR3 spans 16 amino acids. Germline loops: CDR1 SGHVS, CDR2 FQNEAQ. As DNA, the CDR3 is TGTGCCACCAGCTTAGGGCGGCGGGAGAACACCGAGGAGCTGTTTTTT. Encoded protein: CATSLGRRENTEELFF. The variable domain in full, completed from reference TRBV7-8 and TRBJ2-2, reads GAGVSQSPRYKVAKRGQDVALRCDPISGHVSLFWYQQALGQGPEFLTYFQNEAQLDKSGLPSDRFFAERPEGSVSTLKIQRTQQEDSAVYLCATSLGRRENTEELFFGEGSRLTVL.

A word on this clonotype: The junction departs from the called germline gene at one end, perhaps through a read error. This chain joins TRBV6-2 or TRBV6-3 and TRBJ2-5, with D unclear. This CDR3 is built from 13 residues. Germline V gene sequence: CDR1 MNHEY, CDR2 SVGEGT. The CDR3 reads CASSFGRQEAQYF. The CDR3 nucleotides read TGTGCCAGCAGTTTCGGCCGGCAAGAGGCCCAGTACTTC.

This clonotype has just a few counts. The chain couples TRBV12-3 or TRBV12-4 to TRBJ2-7, with TRBD1 as a possible D gene (6 bases). There are 14 residues in the CDR3. The V gene lost 4 bases and the J gene lost 2 bases, with 12 bases spanning the gap. This chain's CDR3 is CASSSGARTYEQYF. The DNA of the CDR3 is TGTGCCAGCAGTTCAGGGGCGAGAACCTACGAGCAGTACTTC.

Worth noting for this clonotype: One junction end does not reproduce the germline sequence, and a read error may be involved. V gene TRBV5-1 combines with J gene TRBJ2-2; unclear D gene. There are 15 residues in the CDR3. Germline V gene lookup returns CDR1 SGHRS and CDR2 YFSETQ. Written as DNA, the CDR3 is TGCGCCAGCAGCTTGGTGAGCGCCTACACTGGGGAGCTGTTTTTT. It yields the protein CASSLVSAYTGELFF.

This clonotype appeared a few times. V and J are TRBV6-5 and TRBJ2-3; TRBD2 is a possible D gene (5 bases). Germline loops: CDR1 MNHEY, CDR2 SVGAGI. Trimming cost V 4 bases and J 5 bases, with 13 bases left between them. This CDR3 spans 14 amino acids. CDR3 sequence reads: CASSFGSLRDTQYF. CDR3 DNA: TGTGCCAGCAGTTTTGGGAGTCTGAGAGATACGCAGTATTTT.